This TCR beta chain was recovered during a study of shared clonotypes between healthy human individuals. About the research overall: Researchers assigned three CD4 naive, three CD4 memory, two CD8 naive and one CD8 memory plate to each donor. Study-wide findings and caveats: Clonotypes not shared had lower generation probabilities than those common to all four donors. How much donors shared clonotypes was expected to be affected by sequencing depth. Few donors limited the genetic and exposure-history diversity represented.

For this clone: No antigen is known for it.

V trimming: 6 bases; J trimming: 6 bases; junction bases outside the gene matches: 2. The CDR3 runs 13 residues. Germline CDR1 is MRHNA and CDR2 is SNTAGT. Here immunoSEQ multiplex PCR was the method, and the copy in TCRdb shows in-frame clones only, minus some. This sample has under 2.5 million clones, with less than 95% found just once. The TCR comes from a man aged 18 to 35 in good health. Some clones in this sample may be carry-over from other donors' samples. Sequenced material: naive CD4+ T cells from PBMCs. The subset is: CD45RA+ positively selected. This chain links TRBV6-4 with TRBJ1-2, with 12 bases that match TRBD1. DNA of the CDR3: TGTGCCAGCAGGGGACAGGGGGCGGATGGCTACACCTTC. Translation gives CASRGQGADGYTF.